This T cell receptor beta chain was sequenced in a study of cytomegalovirus exposure and HLA in healthy donors. Overall study findings and caveats: Trimming of TCR beta V- and J-genes showed a link, identified in a later analysis, to a missense DCLRE1C variant. Segments of the TCR beta V type were, in most cases, productive about 87% or about 30% of the time in an earlier analysis.

This cohort consisted of healthy bone marrow donors. The PCR ran on 60 Vbeta and 13 Jbeta primers. This table comes from immunoSEQ multiplex PCR, and its TCRdb copy is limited to in-frame clones, with some not included. Of 150,000 to 200,000 clones listed, around three quarters are singletons. V gave up 5 bases and J gave up 0 bases, with 13 bases separating them. The CDR3 extends over 15 amino acids. Looked up from germline, CDR1 is MNHNY and CDR2 is SVGAGI (reference sequence). This clone was seen only once. Its antigen is still unknown. Sample: PBMCs. This sequence originates from a man aged 35 to 55 in good health and CMV-seropositive. The chain has TRBV6-6 and TRBJ1-1; maybe TRBD1 (5 bases). CDR3 DNA sequence: TGTGCCAGCAGTCCGTCTAGGGGTCTGAACACTGAAGCTTTCTTT. Translated, it gives CASSPSRGLNTEAFF.